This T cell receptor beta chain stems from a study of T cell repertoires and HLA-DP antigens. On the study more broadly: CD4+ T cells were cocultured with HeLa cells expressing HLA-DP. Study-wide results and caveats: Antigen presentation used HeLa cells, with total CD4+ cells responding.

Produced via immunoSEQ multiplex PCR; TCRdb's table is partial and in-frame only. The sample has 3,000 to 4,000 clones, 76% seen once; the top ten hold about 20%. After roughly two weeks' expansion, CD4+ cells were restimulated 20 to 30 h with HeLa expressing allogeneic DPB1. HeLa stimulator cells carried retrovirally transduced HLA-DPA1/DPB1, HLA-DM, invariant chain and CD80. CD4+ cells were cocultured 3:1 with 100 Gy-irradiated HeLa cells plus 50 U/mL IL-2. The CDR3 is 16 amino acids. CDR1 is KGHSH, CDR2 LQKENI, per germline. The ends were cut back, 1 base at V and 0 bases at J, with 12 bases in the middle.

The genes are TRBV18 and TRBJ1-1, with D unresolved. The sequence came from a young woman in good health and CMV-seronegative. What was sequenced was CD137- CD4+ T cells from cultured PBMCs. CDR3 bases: TGTGCCAGCTCACCACGTGGTTTGGCCCTGAACACTGAAGCTTTCTTT. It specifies CASSPRGLALNTEAFF.